What follows are 11 T cell receptor beta chains derived from one specimen sequenced in a study of control samples from healthy donors and cancer patients. Clones were sequenced by immunoSEQ multiplex PCR, and TCRdb holds only the in-frame ones, with some missing. The sample lists 57,000 or so clones, nearly 90% occurring once. The sample consisted of PBMCs. The source of these receptors is a man aged 60 to 75 with colorectal cancer.

The CDR3: CASSYPGGVANIQYF. The DNA of the CDR3 is TGTGCCAGCAGTTACCCGGGGGGGGTGGCAAACATTCAGTACTTC. The chain combines TRBV6-2 or TRBV6-3 with TRBJ2-4; TRBD2 matches 8 bases. CDR1 MNHEY and CDR2 SVGEGT come from the germline V gene. The CDR3 is 15 amino acids. Unmatched junction bases numbered 6, after V lost 2 bases and J lost 6 bases.

The chain uses TRBV6-6 and TRBJ1-2; no definite D call. V shed 6 bases and J shed 2 bases, with 13 bases lying between them. The CDR3 is made up of 14 amino acids. Per germline, CDR1 MNHNY and CDR2 SVGAGI (reference sequence). The CDR3 here is CASSTSGWNYGYTF. The CDR3 bases are TGTGCCAGCAGCACCTCGGGGTGGAACTATGGCTACACCTTC.

The J gene is TRBJ2-5, the V gene TRBV5-6, with 8 bases aligning to TRBD2. The CDR3 consists of 16 residues. From germline, CDR1 is SGHDT and CDR2 YYEEEE. V lost 5 bases, J lost 4 bases, and 13 bases stayed unmatched. This CDR3 reads CASSLTRGARRETQYF. The CDR3 bases are TGTGCCAGCAGTTTAACGCGGGGGGCTCGACGAGAGACCCAGTACTTC.

This rearrangement joins TRBV6-5 to TRBJ1-1, with TRBD1 matching over 11 bases. Germline V lookup: CDR1 MNHEY, CDR2 SVGAGI. Trimming took 6 bases from V and 8 from J; bases not matched to a gene: 8. CDR3 length: 14 amino acids. CDR3 bases: TGTGCCAGCAGGCTCGGACAGGGGGCATCCGAAGCTTTCTTT. This translates into CASRLGQGASEAFF.

The genes are TRBV3-1 (or the pseudogene TRBV3-2) and TRBJ2-1; D is perhaps TRBD2 (5 bases). V dropped 0 bases and J dropped 10 bases, with 10 bases sitting between them. In germline, CDR1 is LGHDT, CDR2 YNNKEL (reference sequence). There are 13 residues in the CDR3. The DNA of the CDR3 is TGTGCCAGCAGCCAAGATCGGCGGAGGGAGCAGTTCTTC. Its translation is CASSQDRRREQFF.

The CDR3 reads CASSFEGVVGEKLFF. The CDR3 nucleotides are TGTGCCAGCAGCTTTGAGGGGGTAGTGGGTGAAAAACTGTTTTTT. The chain uses TRBV7-2 and TRBJ1-4; possible D gene TRBD1, 6 bases. This CDR3 spans 15 amino acids. The V end lost 3 bases, the J end lost 7 bases, and 15 bases lay between the germline ends. Germline V gene data show CDR1 as SGHTA and CDR2 as FQGNSA.

This chain uses TRBV27 with TRBJ1-2, with TRBD1 identical over 8 bases. The germline CDR1 and CDR2 sequences are MNHEY and SMNVEV (reference sequence). This CDR3 region has 14 residues. The J segment lost 2 bases and the V segment lost 5 bases, leaving 4 bases of the junction unmatched. This chain's CDR3 is CASSTTGANYGYTF. CDR3 sequence (DNA): TGTGCCAGCAGTACGACAGGGGCAAACTATGGCTACACCTTC.

The V call is TRBV24-1, the J call TRBJ2-3; TRBD2 aligns across 12 bases. The CDR3 is 15 amino acids. The V gene's germline CDR1 is KGHDR and CDR2 SFDVKD. The ends lost 4 bases at V and 6 bases at J; junction bases unmatched: 4. The CDR3 here is CATSDLAGGLDTQYF. CDR3 coding DNA: TGTGCCACCAGTGACCTAGCGGGGGGGTTGGATACGCAGTATTTT.

This sequence joins TRBV6-5 and TRBJ1-2; D ambiguous. The CDR3 loop spans 15 amino acids. V was cut by 6 bases and J by 1 base, with 15 bases left in between. CDR1 is MNHEY and CDR2 is SVGAGI in the germline V gene. The CDR3 coding sequence is TGTGCCAGCAGACTTACAGCGACAAGTAACTATGGCTACACCTTC. Protein: CASRLTATSNYGYTF.

This clone came up once. The chain employs TRBV5-8 and TRBJ1-3, with no clear D. Germline V CDR1 and CDR2: SGHTS, YDEGEE. The CDR3 loop spans 14 amino acids. V was cut by 4 bases and J by 2 bases, with 10 bases left in between. The CDR3 loop is CASSPLGTGNTIYF. CDR3 coding DNA: TGTGCCAGCAGCCCCCTAGGGACTGGAAACACCATATATTTT.

The V gene is TRBV12-3 or TRBV12-4, the J gene TRBJ2-1, with D possibly matching TRBD1 (6 bases). The V end lost 6 bases, the J end lost 10 bases, and 16 bases lay between the germline ends. The CDR3 contains 13 residues. The CDR3 loop reads CASSRRGFREQFF. CDR3 DNA: TGTGCCAGCAGCCGTAGGGGGTTTCGGGAGCAGTTCTTC.